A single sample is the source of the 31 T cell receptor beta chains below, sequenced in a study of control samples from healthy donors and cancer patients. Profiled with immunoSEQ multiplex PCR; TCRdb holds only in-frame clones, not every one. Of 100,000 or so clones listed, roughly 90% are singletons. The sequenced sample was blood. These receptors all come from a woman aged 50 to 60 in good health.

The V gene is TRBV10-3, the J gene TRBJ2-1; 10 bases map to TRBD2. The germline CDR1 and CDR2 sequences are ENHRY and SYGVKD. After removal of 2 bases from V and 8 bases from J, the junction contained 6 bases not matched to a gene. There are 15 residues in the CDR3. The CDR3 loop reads CAISEAAGGPYEQFF. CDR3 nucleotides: TGTGCCATCAGTGAGGCAGCGGGAGGGCCATATGAGCAGTTCTTC.

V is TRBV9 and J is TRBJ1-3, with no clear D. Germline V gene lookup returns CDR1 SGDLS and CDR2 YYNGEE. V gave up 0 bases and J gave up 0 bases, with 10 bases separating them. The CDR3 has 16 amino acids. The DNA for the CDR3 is TGTGCCAGCAGCGTAGGGCCGGTTCGCTCTGGAAACACCATATATTTT. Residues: CASSVGPVRSGNTIYF.

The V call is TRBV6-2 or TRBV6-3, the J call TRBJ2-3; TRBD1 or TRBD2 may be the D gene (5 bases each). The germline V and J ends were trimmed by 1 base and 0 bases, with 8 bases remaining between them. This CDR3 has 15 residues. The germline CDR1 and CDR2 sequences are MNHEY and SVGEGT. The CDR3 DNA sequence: TGTGCCAGCAGTTACTACGGGGCTAGCACAGATACGCAGTATTTT. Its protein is CASSYYGASTDTQYF.

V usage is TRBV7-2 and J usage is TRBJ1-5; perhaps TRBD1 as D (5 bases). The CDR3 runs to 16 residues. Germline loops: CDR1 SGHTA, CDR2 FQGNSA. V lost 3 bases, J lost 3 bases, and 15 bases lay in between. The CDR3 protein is CASSLGDRVPNQPQHF. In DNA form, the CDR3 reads TGTGCCAGCAGCTTGGGGGACCGCGTACCCAATCAGCCCCAGCATTTT.

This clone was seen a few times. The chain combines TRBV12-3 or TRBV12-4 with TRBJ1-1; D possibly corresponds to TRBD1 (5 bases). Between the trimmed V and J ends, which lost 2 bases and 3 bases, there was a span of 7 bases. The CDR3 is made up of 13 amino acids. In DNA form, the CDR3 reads TGTGCCAGCAGTTTATGGGGGGACACTGAAGCTTTCTTT. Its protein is CASSLWGDTEAFF.

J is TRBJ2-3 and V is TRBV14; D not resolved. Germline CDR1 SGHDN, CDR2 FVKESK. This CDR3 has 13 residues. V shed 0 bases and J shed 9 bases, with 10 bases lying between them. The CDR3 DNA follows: TGTGCCAGCAGCCAAGATATGGCGACGACGCAGTATTTT. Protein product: CASSQDMATTQYF. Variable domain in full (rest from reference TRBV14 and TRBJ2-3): EAGVTQFPSHSVIEKGQTVTLRCDPISGHDNLYWYRRVMGKEIKFLLHFVKESKQDESGMPNNRFLAERTGGTYSTLKVQPAELEDSGVYFCASSQDMATTQYFGPGTRLTVL.

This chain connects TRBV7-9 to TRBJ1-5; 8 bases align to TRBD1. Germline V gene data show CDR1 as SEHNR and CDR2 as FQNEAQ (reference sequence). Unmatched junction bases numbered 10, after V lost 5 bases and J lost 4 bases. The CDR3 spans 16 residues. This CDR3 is CASSGWTGPSNQPQHF. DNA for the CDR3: TGTGCCAGCAGCGGCTGGACAGGGCCATCTAATCAGCCCCAGCATTTT.

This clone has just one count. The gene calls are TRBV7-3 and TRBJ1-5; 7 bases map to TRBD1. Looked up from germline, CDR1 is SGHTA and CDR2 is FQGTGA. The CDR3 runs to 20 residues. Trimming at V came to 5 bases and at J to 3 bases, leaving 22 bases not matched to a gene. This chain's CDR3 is CASSLRPRGDRKFPNQPQHF. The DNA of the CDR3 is TGTGCCAGCAGCCTAAGACCCAGGGGGGACAGAAAGTTCCCCAATCAGCCCCAGCATTTT.

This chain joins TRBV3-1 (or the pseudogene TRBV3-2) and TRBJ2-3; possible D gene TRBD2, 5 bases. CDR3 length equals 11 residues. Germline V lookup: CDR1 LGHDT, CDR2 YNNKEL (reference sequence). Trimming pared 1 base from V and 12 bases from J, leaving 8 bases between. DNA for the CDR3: TGTGCCAGCAGCCAAGCGGGGAACCAGTATTTT. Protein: CASSQAGNQYF.

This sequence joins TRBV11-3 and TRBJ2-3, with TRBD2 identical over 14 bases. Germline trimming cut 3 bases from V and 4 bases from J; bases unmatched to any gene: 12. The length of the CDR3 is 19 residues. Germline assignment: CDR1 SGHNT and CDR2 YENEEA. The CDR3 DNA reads TGTGCCAGCAGCTTGAACTCGGGACTAGCGGGAGATAGGGCAGATACGCAGTATTTT. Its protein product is CASSLNSGLAGDRADTQYF.

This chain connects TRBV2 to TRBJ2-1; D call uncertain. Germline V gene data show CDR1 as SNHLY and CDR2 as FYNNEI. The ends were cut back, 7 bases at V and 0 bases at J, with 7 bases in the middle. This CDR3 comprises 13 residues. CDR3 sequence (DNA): TGTGCCAGCATCCGAGACTCCTACAATGAGCAGTTCTTC. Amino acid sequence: CASIRDSYNEQFF.

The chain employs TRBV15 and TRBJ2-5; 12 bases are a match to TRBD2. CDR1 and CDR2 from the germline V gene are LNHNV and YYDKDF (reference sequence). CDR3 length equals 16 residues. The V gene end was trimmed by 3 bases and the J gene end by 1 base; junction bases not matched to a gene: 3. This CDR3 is CATSRGLAGPQETQYF. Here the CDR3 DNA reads TGTGCCACCAGCAGGGGACTAGCGGGCCCCCAAGAGACCCAGTACTTC.

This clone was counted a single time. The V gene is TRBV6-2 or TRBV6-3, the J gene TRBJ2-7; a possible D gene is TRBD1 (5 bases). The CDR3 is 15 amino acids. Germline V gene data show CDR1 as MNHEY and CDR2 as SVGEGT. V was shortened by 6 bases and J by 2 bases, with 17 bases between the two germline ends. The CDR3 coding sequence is TGTGCCAGCAGCGGCGGCGTTTGGGGCACCTACGAGCAGTACGTC. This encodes CASSGGVWGTYEQYV.

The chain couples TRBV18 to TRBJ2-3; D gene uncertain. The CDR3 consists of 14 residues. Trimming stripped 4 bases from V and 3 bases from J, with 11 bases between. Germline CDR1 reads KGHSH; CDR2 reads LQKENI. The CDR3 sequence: CASSLGGRTDTQYF. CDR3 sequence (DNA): TGTGCCAGCTCACTTGGCGGCCGGACAGATACGCAGTATTTT.

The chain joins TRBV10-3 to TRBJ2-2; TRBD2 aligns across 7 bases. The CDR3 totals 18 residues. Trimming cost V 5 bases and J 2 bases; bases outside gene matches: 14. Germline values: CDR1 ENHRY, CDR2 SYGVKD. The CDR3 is CAISQPWPAGPNTGELFF. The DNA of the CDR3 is TGTGCCATCAGTCAGCCCTGGCCAGCGGGGCCCAACACCGGGGAGCTGTTTTTT.

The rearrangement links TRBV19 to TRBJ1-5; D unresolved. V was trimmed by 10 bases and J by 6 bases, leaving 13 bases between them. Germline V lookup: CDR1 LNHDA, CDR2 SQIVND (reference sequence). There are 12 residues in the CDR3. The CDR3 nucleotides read TGTGCCACTTCTCGCGAGGTTCAGCCCCAGCATTTT. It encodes CATSREVQPQHF.

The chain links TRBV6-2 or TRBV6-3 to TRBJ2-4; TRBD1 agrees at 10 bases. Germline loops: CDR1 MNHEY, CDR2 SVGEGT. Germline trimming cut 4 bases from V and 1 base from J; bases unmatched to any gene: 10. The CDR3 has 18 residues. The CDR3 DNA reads TGTGCCAGCAGTTCCGACAGGGGGCTTTTCTCGGCCAAAAACATTCAGTACTTC. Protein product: CASSSDRGLFSAKNIQYF.

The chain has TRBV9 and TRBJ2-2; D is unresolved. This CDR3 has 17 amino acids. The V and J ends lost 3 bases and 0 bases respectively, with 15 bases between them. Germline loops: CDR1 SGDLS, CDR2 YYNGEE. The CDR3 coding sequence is TGTGCCAGCAGCGCCAGCTCTGCAAACCCGAACACCGGGGAGCTGTTTTTT. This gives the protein CASSASSANPNTGELFF.

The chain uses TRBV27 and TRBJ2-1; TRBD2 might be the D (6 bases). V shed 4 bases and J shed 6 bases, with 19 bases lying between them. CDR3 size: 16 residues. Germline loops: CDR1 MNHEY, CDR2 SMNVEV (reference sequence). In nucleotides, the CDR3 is TGTGCCAGCAGTTCTACTAGCCCTACTCAACTCAATGAGCAGTTCTTC. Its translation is CASSSTSPTQLNEQFF.

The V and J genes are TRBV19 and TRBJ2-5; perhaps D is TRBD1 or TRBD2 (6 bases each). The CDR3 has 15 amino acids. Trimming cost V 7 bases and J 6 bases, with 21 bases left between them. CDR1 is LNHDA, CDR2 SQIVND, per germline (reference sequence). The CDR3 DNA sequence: TGTGCCAGTACTTTAGGGGGGACGGCGGCCCAGACCCAGTACTTC. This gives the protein CASTLGGTAAQTQYF.

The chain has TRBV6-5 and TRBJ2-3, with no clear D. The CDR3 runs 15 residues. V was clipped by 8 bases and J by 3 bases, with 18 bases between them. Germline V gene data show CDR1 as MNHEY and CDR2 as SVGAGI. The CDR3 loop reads CASGVWGVWTDTQYF. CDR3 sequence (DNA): TGTGCCAGCGGGGTGTGGGGTGTTTGGACAGATACGCAGTATTTT.

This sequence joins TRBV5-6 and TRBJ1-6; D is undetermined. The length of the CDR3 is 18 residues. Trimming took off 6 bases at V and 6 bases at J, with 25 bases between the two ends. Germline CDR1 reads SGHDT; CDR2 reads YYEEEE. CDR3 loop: CASNSPWSARQSNSPLHF. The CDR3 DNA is TGTGCCAGCAACTCGCCGTGGAGCGCCCGCCAATCTAATTCACCCCTCCACTTT.

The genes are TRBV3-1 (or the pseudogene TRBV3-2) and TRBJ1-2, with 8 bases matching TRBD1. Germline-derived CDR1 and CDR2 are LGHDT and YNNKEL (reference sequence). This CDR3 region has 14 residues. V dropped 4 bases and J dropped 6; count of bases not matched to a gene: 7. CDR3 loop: CASSLGTGLNGYTF. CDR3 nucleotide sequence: TGTGCCAGCAGCCTCGGGACAGGTTTGAATGGCTACACCTTC.

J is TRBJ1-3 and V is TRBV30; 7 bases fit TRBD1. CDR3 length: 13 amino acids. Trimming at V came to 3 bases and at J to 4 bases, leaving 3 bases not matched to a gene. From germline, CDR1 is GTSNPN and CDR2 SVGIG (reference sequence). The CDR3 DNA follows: TGTGCCTGGAGACCAGGGGGGGGAAACACCATATATTTT. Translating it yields CAWRPGGGNTIYF.

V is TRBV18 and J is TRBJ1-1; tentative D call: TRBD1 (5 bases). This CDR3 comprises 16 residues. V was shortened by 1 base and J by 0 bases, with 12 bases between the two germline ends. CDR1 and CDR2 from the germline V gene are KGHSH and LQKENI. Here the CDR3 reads CASSPRLDTLNTEAFF. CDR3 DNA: TGTGCCAGCTCACCACGCCTGGACACCCTGAACACTGAAGCTTTCTTT.

CDR3 nucleotide sequence: TGTGCCAGCAGCTTGGGGGGGAATAAGGCTGAAGCTTTCTTT. It is translated as CASSLGGNKAEAFF. This chain links TRBV5-4 with TRBJ1-1, with a tentative D call TRBD1 (5 bases). The CDR3 runs to 14 residues. The V end was cut by 0 bases, the J end by 6 bases, with 12 bases between. CDR1 is SGHNT, CDR2 YYREEE, per germline (reference sequence). Supplemented by reference TRBV5-4 and TRBJ1-1, the full variable domain reads ETGVTQSPTHLIKTRGQQVTLRCSSQSGHNTVSWYQQALGQGPQFIFQYYREEENGRGNFPPRFSGLQFPNYSSELNVNALELDDSALYLCASSLGGNKAEAFFGQGTRLTVV.

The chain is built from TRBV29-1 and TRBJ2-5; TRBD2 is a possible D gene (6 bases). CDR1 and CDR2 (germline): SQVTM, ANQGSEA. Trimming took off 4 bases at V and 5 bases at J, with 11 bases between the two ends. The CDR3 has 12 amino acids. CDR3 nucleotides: TGCAGCGTTGTATGGCGGGGCGAGACCCAGTACTTC. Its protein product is CSVVWRGETQYF.

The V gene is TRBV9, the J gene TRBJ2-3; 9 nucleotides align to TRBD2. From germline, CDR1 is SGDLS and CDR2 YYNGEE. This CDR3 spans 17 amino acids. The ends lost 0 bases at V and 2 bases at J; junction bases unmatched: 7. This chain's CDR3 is CASSVESLAGDTDTQYF. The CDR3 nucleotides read TGTGCCAGCAGCGTAGAGTCATTAGCGGGGGACACAGATACGCAGTATTTT.

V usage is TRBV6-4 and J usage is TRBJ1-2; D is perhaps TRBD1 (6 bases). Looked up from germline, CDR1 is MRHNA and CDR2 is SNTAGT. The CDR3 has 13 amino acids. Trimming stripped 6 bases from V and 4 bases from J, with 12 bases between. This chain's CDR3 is CASSPGQLYGYTF. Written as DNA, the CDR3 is TGTGCCAGCAGCCCCGGACAGCTCTATGGCTACACCTTC.

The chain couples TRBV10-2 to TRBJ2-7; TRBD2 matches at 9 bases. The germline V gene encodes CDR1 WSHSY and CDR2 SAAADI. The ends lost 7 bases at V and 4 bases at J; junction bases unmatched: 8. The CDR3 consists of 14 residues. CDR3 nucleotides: TGCGCCAGCACTCTGACTAGCGGAAGTTACGAGCAGTACGTC. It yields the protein CASTLTSGSYEQYV.

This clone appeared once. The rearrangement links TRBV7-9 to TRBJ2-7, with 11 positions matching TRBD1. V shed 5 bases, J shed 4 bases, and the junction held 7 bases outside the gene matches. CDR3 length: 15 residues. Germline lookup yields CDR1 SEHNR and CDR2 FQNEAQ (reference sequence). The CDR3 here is CASSPGTGGLYEQYV. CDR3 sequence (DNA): TGTGCCAGCAGCCCCGGGACAGGGGGATTATACGAGCAGTACGTC.